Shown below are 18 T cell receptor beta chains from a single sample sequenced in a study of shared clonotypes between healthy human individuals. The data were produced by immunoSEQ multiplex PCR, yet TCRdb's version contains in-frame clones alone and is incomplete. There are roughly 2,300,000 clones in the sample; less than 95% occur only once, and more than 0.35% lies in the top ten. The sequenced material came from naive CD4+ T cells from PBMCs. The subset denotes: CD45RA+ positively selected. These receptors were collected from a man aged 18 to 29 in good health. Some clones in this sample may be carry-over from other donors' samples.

For the CDR3, the DNA is TGTGCCAGCAGCTCCCAAGGCCCAGATACGCAGTATTTT. This sequence encodes CASSSQGPDTQYF. This chain links TRBV7-6 with TRBJ2-3, with D unresolved. Trimming removed 4 bases from V and 4 bases from J, with 9 bases in between. This CDR3 region has 13 residues. CDR1 and CDR2 (germline): SGHVS, FNYEAQ.

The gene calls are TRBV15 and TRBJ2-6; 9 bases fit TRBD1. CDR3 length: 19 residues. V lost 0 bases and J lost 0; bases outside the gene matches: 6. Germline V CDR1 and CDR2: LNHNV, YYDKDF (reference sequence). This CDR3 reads CATSRDGETGGSGANVLTF. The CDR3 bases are TGTGCCACCAGCAGAGATGGCGAGACAGGGGGCTCTGGGGCCAACGTCCTGACTTTC.

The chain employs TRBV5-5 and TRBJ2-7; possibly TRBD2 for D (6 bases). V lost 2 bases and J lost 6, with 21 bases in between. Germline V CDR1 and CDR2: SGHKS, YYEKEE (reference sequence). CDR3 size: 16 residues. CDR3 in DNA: TGTGCCAGCAGCTTCTATTTGGGCCAAGGGAGGTTCGAGCAGTACTTC. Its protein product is CASSFYLGQGRFEQYF.

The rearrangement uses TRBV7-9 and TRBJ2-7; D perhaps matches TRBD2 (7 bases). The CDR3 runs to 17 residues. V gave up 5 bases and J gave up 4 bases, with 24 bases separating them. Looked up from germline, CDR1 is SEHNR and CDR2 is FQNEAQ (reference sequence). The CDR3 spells CASSPRAGAGNSYEQYF. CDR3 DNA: TGTGCCAGCAGCCCCCGGGCGGGGGCAGGGAACTCTTACGAGCAGTACTTC.

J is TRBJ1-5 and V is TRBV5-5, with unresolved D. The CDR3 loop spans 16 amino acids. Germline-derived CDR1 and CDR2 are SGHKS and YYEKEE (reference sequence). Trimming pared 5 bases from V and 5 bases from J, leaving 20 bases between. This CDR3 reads CASRRAAGSGYQPQHF. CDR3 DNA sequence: TGTGCCAGCAGACGTGCTGCGGGGTCCGGGTATCAGCCCCAGCATTTT.

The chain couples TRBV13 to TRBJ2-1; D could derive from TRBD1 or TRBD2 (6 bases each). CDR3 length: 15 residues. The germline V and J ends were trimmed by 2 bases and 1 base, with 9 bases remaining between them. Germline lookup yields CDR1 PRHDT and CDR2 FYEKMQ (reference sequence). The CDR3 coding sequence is TGTGCCAGCAGCTTAAGGGGGGCGTCCTACAATGAGCAGTTCTTC. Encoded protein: CASSLRGASYNEQFF. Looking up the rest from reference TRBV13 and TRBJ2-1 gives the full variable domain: AAGVIQSPRHLIKEKRETATLKCYPIPRHDTVYWYQQGPGQDPQFLISFYEKMQSDKGSIPDRFSAQQFSDYHSELNMSSLELGDSALYFCASSLRGASYNEQFFGPGTRLTVL.

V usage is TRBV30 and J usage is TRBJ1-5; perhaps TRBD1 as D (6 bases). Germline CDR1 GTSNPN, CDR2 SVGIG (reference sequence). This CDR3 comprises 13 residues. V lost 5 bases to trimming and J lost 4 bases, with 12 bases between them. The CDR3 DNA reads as TGTGCCTGGGCCGGACAGAGTAATCAGCCCCAGCATTTT. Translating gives CAWAGQSNQPQHF. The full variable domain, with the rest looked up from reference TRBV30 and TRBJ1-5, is SQTIHQWPATLVQPVGSPLSLECTVEGTSNPNLYWYRQAAGRGLQLLFYSVGIGQISSEVPQNLSASRPQDRQFILSSKKLLLSDSGFYLCAWAGQSNQPQHFGDGTRLSIL.

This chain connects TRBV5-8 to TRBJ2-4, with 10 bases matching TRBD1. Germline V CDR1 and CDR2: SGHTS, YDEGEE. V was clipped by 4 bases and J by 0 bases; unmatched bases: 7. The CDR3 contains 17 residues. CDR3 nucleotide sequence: TGTGCCAGCAGCCAACCTGGGACAGGGGTAGCCAAAAACATTCAGTACTTC. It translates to CASSQPGTGVAKNIQYF.

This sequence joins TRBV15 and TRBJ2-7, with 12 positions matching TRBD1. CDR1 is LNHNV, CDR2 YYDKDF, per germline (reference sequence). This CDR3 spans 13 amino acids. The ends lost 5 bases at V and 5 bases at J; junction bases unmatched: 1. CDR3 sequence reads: CATSRDRGHEQYF. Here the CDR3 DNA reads TGTGCCACCAGCCGGGACAGGGGGCACGAGCAGTACTTC.

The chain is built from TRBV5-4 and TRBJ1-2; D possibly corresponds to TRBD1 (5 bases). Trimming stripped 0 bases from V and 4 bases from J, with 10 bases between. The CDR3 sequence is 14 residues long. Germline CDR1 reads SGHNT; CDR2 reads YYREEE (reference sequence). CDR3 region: CASSLDRIGYGYTF. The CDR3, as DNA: TGTGCCAGCAGCTTGGACAGGATCGGCTATGGCTACACCTTC.

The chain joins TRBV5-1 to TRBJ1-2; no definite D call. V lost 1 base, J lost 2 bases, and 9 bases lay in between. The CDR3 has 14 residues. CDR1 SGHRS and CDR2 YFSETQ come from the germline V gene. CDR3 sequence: CASSLFPGNYGYTF. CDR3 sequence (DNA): TGCGCCAGCAGCTTGTTTCCGGGCAACTATGGCTACACCTTC.

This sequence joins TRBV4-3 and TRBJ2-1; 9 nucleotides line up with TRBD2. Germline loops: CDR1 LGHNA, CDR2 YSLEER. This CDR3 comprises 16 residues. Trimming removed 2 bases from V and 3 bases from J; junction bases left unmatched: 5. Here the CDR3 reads CASSQSRLADYNEQFF. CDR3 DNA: TGCGCCAGCAGCCAATCTCGACTAGCGGACTACAATGAGCAGTTCTTC.

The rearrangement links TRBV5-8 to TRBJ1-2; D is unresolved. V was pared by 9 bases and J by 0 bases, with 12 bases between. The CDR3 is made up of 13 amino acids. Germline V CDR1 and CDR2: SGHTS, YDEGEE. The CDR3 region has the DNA TGTGCCATTGGCAGTTCCACTAACTATGGCTACACCTTC. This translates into CAIGSSTNYGYTF.

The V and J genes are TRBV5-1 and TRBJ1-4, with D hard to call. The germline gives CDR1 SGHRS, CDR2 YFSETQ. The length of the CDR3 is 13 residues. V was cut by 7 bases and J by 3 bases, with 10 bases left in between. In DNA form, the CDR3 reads TGCGCCAGCGCCCAGTCGGCTAATGAAAAACTGTTTTTT. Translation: CASAQSANEKLFF. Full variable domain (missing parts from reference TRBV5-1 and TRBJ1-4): KAGVTQTPRYLIKTRGQQVTLSCSPISGHRSVSWYQQTPGQGLQFLFEYFSETQRNKGNFPGRFSGRQFSNSRSEMNVSTLELGDSALYLCASAQSANEKLFFGSGTQLSVL.

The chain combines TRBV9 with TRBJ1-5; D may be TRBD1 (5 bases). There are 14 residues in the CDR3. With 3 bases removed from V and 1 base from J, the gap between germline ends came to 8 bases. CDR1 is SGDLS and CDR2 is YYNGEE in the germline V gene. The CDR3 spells CASSEGRSNQPQHF. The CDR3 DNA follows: TGTGCCAGCAGCGAGGGACGGAGCAATCAGCCCCAGCATTTT.

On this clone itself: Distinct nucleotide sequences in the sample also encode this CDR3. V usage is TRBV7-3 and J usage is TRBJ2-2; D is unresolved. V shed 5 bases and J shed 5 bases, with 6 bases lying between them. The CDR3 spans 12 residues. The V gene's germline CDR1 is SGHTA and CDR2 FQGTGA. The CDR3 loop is CASSLRTGELFF. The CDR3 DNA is TGTGCCAGCAGCCTACGGACCGGGGAGCTGTTTTTT.

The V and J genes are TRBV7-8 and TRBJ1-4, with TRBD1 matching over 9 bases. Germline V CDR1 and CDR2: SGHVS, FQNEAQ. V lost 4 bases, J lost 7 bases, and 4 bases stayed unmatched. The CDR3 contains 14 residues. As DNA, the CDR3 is TGTGCCAGCAGCTCTACAGGGGGCGTTGAAAAACTGTTTTTT. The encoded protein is CASSSTGGVEKLFF.

CDR3: CASSLALATTYEQYF. CDR3 nucleotide sequence: TGCGCCAGCAGCTTGGCTCTAGCGACTACCTACGAGCAGTACTTC. V is TRBV5-1 and J is TRBJ2-7, with D perhaps TRBD2 (6 bases). This CDR3 region has 15 residues. The V gene lost 0 bases and the J gene lost 2 bases, with 12 bases spanning the gap. Per the germline V gene, CDR1 is SGHRS and CDR2 is YFSETQ.